This TCR beta chain was obtained from a study of control samples from healthy donors and cancer patients. The table came from immunoSEQ multiplex PCR; TCRdb's copy has only in-frame clones and leaves some out. The sample records 70,000 to 80,000 clones, about 88% being singletons. This TCR derives from a woman aged 50 to 65 in good health. The sequenced sample was blood.

The CDR3 bases are TGCAGCGCCGACTTAGGTCGCCCTGAAGCTTTCTTT. It codes for CSADLGRPEAFF. The chain joins TRBV29-1 to TRBJ1-1; no firm D call. The CDR3 is 12 residues long. The germline gives CDR1 SQVTM, CDR2 ANQGSEA. Trimming removed 7 bases at V and 6 bases at J, with 15 bases between.